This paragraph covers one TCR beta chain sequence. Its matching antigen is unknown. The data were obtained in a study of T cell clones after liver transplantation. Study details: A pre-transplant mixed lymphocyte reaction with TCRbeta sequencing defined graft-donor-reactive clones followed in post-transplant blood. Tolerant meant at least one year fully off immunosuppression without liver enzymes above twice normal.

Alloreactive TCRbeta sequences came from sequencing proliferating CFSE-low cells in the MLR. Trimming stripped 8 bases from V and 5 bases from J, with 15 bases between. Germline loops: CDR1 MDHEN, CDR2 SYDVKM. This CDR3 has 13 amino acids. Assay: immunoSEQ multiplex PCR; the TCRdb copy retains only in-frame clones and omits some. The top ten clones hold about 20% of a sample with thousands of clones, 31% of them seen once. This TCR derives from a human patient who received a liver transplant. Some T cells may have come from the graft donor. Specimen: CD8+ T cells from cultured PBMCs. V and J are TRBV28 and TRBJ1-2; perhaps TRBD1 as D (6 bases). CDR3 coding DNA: TGTGCCAGCTCCCCCAGGGGTCCATATGGCTACACCTTC. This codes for CASSPRGPYGYTF.